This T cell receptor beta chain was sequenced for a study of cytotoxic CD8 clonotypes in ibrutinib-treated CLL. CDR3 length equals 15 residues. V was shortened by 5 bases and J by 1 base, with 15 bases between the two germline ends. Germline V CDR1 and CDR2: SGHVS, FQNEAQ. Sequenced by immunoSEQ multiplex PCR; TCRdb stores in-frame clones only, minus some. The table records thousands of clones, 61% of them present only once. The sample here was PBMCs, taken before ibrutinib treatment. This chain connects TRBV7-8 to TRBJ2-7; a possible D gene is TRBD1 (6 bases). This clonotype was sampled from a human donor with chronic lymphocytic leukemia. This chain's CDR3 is CASSPRAGASYEQYF. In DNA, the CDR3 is TGTGCCAGCAGCCCTAGGGCAGGGGCATCCTACGAGCAGTACTTC.